These 21 T cell receptor beta chains share one sample of origin, sequenced in a study of blood T cell repertoires in COVID-19. Profiling relied on immunoSEQ multiplex PCR, and the TCRdb table lists in-frame clones only, not all of them. The sample lists some 19,000 clones, approximately 85% seen once, with 64% in the top ten. Sequencing used peripheral blood. These receptors came from a man older than 75 with acute or convalescent COVID-19.

The chain uses TRBV27 and TRBJ1-1, with D possibly TRBD1 on 6 matching bases. CDR1 MNHEY and CDR2 SMNVEV come from the germline V gene (reference sequence). This CDR3 contains 12 residues. V was shortened by 7 bases and J by 9 bases, with 15 bases between the two germline ends. In DNA, the CDR3 is TGTGCCAGCAATACCGGGGGGGCGAAAGCTTTCTTT. Amino acids: CASNTGGAKAFF.

The rearrangement links TRBV19 to TRBJ1-4; 7 bases map to TRBD1. The V segment lost 7 bases and the J segment 7 bases; nucleotides outside the gene matches: 6. The CDR3 extends over 13 amino acids. Germline V lookup: CDR1 LNHDA, CDR2 SQIVND (reference sequence). The CDR3 loop reads CASTDRVGEKLFF. The CDR3 region has the DNA TGTGCCAGTACCGACAGGGTGGGTGAAAAACTGTTTTTT.

The rearrangement uses TRBV19 and TRBJ1-1, with a possible D match to TRBD1 (5 bases). The germline V gene has CDR1 LNHDA and CDR2 SQIVND (reference sequence). This CDR3 contains 13 residues. V gave up 1 base and J gave up 3 bases, with 6 bases separating them. CDR3 amino acids: CASSIARDTEAFF. DNA of the CDR3: TGTGCCAGTAGTATAGCCAGGGACACTGAAGCTTTCTTT.

The V gene is TRBV2, the J gene TRBJ2-4; D may be TRBD2 (6 bases). The V end was cut by 4 bases, the J end by 3 bases, with 22 bases between. From germline, CDR1 is SNHLY and CDR2 FYNNEI. This CDR3 contains 18 residues. CDR3 residues: CASSVKYSVGLSKNIQYF. The DNA for the CDR3 is TGTGCCAGCAGTGTAAAGTATTCCGTCGGACTAAGCAAAAACATTCAGTACTTC.

This sequence joins TRBV7-2 and TRBJ1-4; D unresolved. The CDR3 is 13 amino acids. Trimming left V 5 bases short and J 7 bases short, with 11 bases between. Germline-derived CDR1 and CDR2 are SGHTA and FQGNSA. Here the CDR3 reads CASSRKAGEKLFF. The CDR3 DNA follows: TGTGCCAGCAGCCGAAAGGCGGGTGAAAAACTGTTTTTT.

This clone was observed a few times. The chain recombines TRBV2 with TRBJ1-6; 9 positions match TRBD1. Germline V gene sequence: CDR1 SNHLY, CDR2 FYNNEI. V trimming: 7 bases; J trimming: 8 bases; junction bases outside the gene matches: 15. There are 17 residues in the CDR3. CDR3 protein: CASTNQGQGRIHSPLHF. CDR3 bases: TGTGCCAGCACCAACCAAGGACAGGGGCGTATTCATTCACCCCTCCACTTT.

The genes are TRBV28 and TRBJ1-5, with D perhaps TRBD1 (6 bases). Looked up from germline, CDR1 is MDHEN and CDR2 is SYDVKM. The CDR3 has 15 residues. V was pared by 6 bases and J by 2 bases, with 14 bases between. CDR3 residues: CASRSRGYGNQPQHF. The CDR3 bases are TGTGCCAGCAGATCCAGGGGATATGGCAATCAGCCCCAGCATTTT.

The chain recombines TRBV4-2 with TRBJ2-1; 12 bases map to TRBD2. With 4 bases clipped from V and 8 bases from J, the junction kept 9 bases outside the gene matches. The CDR3 sequence is 16 residues long. Germline values: CDR1 LGHNA, CDR2 YNFKEQ. The CDR3 spells CASSPSLAGGEDEQFF. The CDR3 bases are TGTGCCAGCAGCCCCTCACTAGCGGGGGGCGAGGATGAGCAGTTCTTC.

This chain connects TRBV6-2 or TRBV6-3 to TRBJ1-5, with 9 bases fitting TRBD1. The CDR3 length is 16 residues. The ends lost 5 bases at V and 7 bases at J; junction bases unmatched: 12. Germline V CDR1 and CDR2: MNHEY, SVGEGT. In nucleotides, the CDR3 is TGTGCCAGCAGTCATCGGGGGACAGGGATGCGGCAGCCCCAGCATTTT. It yields the protein CASSHRGTGMRQPQHF.

There are a few counts of this clone. V usage is TRBV2 and J usage is TRBJ2-3, with D tentatively TRBD1 (5 bases). The V end was cut by 0 bases, the J end by 2 bases, with 9 bases between. CDR1 and CDR2 (germline): SNHLY, FYNNEI. The CDR3 is 15 residues long. CDR3 loop: CASSEAGLDTDTQYF. As DNA, the CDR3 is TGTGCCAGCAGTGAAGCGGGGCTCGACACAGATACGCAGTATTTT.

The J gene is TRBJ1-2, the V gene TRBV7-8; D is perhaps TRBD1 (5 bases). Germline V gene data show CDR1 as SGHVS and CDR2 as FQNEAQ. V gave up 1 base and J gave up 4 bases, with 10 bases separating them. There are 14 residues in the CDR3. CDR3: CASSLGAGIYGYTF. The CDR3 nucleotides are TGTGCCAGCAGCTTAGGGGCAGGGATCTATGGCTACACCTTC.

As DNA, the CDR3 is TGTGCCAGCAGTTACTCCGCCGGGACTAGTTTCTACGAGCAGTACTTC. Amino acids: CASSYSAGTSFYEQYF. The chain joins TRBV6-2 or TRBV6-3 to TRBJ2-7; TRBD2 matches 8 bases. With 0 bases clipped from V and 3 bases from J, the junction kept 7 bases outside the gene matches. Germline V gene lookup returns CDR1 MNHEY and CDR2 SVGEGT. The CDR3 consists of 16 residues.

The chain couples TRBV6-2 or TRBV6-3 to TRBJ1-2, with D possibly matching TRBD1 (6 bases). The germline V gene has CDR1 MNHEY and CDR2 SVGEGT. V lost 5 bases and J lost 4, with 14 bases in between. The CDR3 length is 14 residues. The CDR3 DNA reads TGTGCCAGCAGTAAACAGGGTTCCGGCTATGGCTACACCTTC. Translated, it gives CASSKQGSGYGYTF.

The chain is built from TRBV30 and TRBJ1-5, with D possibly being TRBD1 (6 bases). The V end was cut by 6 bases, the J end by 4 bases, with 19 bases between. The CDR3 extends over 15 amino acids. Germline CDR1 and CDR2: GTSNPN and SVGIG (reference sequence). The CDR3 DNA reads TGTGCCTGCACCAGGGGTGGAGGAGGAAATCAGCCCCAGCATTTT. It specifies CACTRGGGGNQPQHF.

This chain uses TRBV24-1 with TRBJ2-2; 9 nucleotides line up with TRBD1. Germline trimming cut 4 bases from V and 7 bases from J; bases unmatched to any gene: 9. The CDR3 is 16 amino acids. Germline lookup yields CDR1 KGHDR and CDR2 SFDVKD. As DNA, the CDR3 is TGTGCCACCAGTGACACTGGGACAGGGAGGCACGGGGAGCTGTTTTTT. This sequence encodes CATSDTGTGRHGELFF.

The chain joins TRBV7-8 to TRBJ2-6, with a tentative D call TRBD1 (6 bases). Deletions cut 4 bases from V and 0 bases from J, with 10 bases between. Per the germline V gene, CDR1 is SGHVS and CDR2 is FQNEAQ. This CDR3 is built from 16 residues. The CDR3 here is CASSSQGSSGANVLTF. The CDR3 nucleotides read TGTGCCAGCAGCTCTCAGGGGAGCTCTGGGGCCAACGTCCTGACTTTC.

This chain connects TRBV28 to TRBJ2-3, with D possibly being TRBD2 (6 bases). Deletions cut 5 bases from V and 2 bases from J, with 11 bases between. Per germline, CDR1 MDHEN and CDR2 SYDVKM. The CDR3 totals 14 residues. The CDR3 protein is CASSGLLNTDTQYF. CDR3 in DNA: TGTGCCAGCAGTGGACTATTAAACACAGATACGCAGTATTTT.

The chain employs TRBV12-5 and TRBJ2-1; 10 bases fit TRBD2. Unmatched junction bases numbered 10, after V lost 1 base and J lost 4 bases. Germline V gene data show CDR1 as LGHNT and CDR2 as FRNRAP. The CDR3 loop spans 18 amino acids. CDR3 sequence reads: CASGLAPRSGGVYNEQFF. The CDR3 nucleotides are TGTGCTAGTGGTTTGGCCCCCCGGAGCGGGGGGGTATACAATGAGCAGTTCTTC.

The chain employs TRBV7-8 and TRBJ1-5, with D perhaps TRBD1 (6 bases). The CDR3 loop spans 18 amino acids. Trimming pared 5 bases from V and 3 bases from J, leaving 23 bases between. Germline lookup yields CDR1 SGHVS and CDR2 FQNEAQ. CDR3 DNA: TGTGCCAGCAGCGCACGGGGATTCACGGGACAACCCAATCAGCCCCAGCATTTT. Amino acid sequence: CASSARGFTGQPNQPQHF.

This clone has only a few counts. This sequence joins TRBV6-2 or TRBV6-3 and TRBJ2-1, with 13 bases aligning to TRBD2. CDR1 is MNHEY, CDR2 SVGEGT, per germline. After removal of 4 bases from V and 9 bases from J, the junction contained 9 bases not matched to a gene. The CDR3 is 16 amino acids. CDR3 amino acids: CASSWGLAGSQGEQFF. The CDR3, as DNA: TGTGCCAGCAGTTGGGGACTAGCGGGATCACAGGGTGAGCAGTTCTTC.

The chain couples TRBV4-1 to TRBJ1-5; no clear D gene. Trimming pared 0 bases from V and 7 bases from J, leaving 4 bases between. The CDR3 is 12 amino acids. The germline V gene has CDR1 MGHRA and CDR2 YSYEKL. CDR3 residues: CASSQDRQPQHF. In DNA, the CDR3 is TGCGCCAGCAGCCAAGATAGACAGCCCCAGCATTTT.